This entry describes one T cell receptor (beta chain). Antigen: not known. The data belong to a study of cytomegalovirus exposure and HLA in healthy donors. Turning to the study itself: Within an early data release were tens of millions of unique TCRs drawn from HLA-typed donors. The study's findings and limits: As a later analysis showed, several of the most significant clusters appeared to be linked to common viral pathogens. Indistinguishable V segments such as TRBV6-2 and TRBV6-3 were excluded.

V was shortened by 5 bases and J by 2 bases, with 13 bases between the two germline ends. Per germline, CDR1 SGHRS and CDR2 YFSETQ. The CDR3 is made up of 14 amino acids. PCR involved 60 Vbeta and 13 Jbeta primers. Data came from immunoSEQ multiplex PCR; TCRdb stores just in-frame clones and leaves some out. Of 150,000 to 200,000 clones in the sample, approximately 70% were seen once. The chain joins TRBV5-1 to TRBJ1-2, with D maybe TRBD1 (5 bases). The sample was PBMCs. The sequence came from a man in his forties or fifties in good health and CMV-seropositive. The CDR3 bases are TGCGCCAGCAGGACTGACAGTGCAAACTATGGCTACACCTTC. Translating it yields CASRTDSANYGYTF.